This TCR beta chain was captured by sequencing in a study of STAT3 mutations in large granular lymphocyte leukemia. Background on the study: More than half of T-LGLL patients received immunosuppressive therapy. Overall study findings and caveats: In some patients, a small highly pathogenic clone possibly went undetected. In T-cell large granular lymphocyte leukemia, about half of patients showed multiple immunodominant subclonotypes. After therapy, 6 of 18 patients switched clonotypes, all new clones STAT3 wild type.

The germline V gene has CDR1 SGHAT and CDR2 FQNNGV. The junction had 10 bases not matched to a gene; V was cut back by 5 bases and J by 0 bases. CDR3 length: 17 amino acids. As regards this clone: What it binds is not known.

TCRdb's table, derived via immunoSEQ multiplex PCR, lists solely in-frame clones and lacks some. The repertoire consists of about 42,000 clones, with around 80% occurring once and the leading ten covering 0.43%. This TCR derives from a human donor with T large granular lymphocyte leukemia. Some clones in this sample may be carry-over from other donors' samples. The J gene is TRBJ1-1, the V gene TRBV11-2; 9 bases are a match to TRBD1. The source material was PBMCs. The CDR3 loop is CASSVLDRGALNTEAFF. CDR3 bases: TGTGCCAGCAGCGTGTTGGACAGGGGTGCATTGAACACTGAAGCTTTCTTT.